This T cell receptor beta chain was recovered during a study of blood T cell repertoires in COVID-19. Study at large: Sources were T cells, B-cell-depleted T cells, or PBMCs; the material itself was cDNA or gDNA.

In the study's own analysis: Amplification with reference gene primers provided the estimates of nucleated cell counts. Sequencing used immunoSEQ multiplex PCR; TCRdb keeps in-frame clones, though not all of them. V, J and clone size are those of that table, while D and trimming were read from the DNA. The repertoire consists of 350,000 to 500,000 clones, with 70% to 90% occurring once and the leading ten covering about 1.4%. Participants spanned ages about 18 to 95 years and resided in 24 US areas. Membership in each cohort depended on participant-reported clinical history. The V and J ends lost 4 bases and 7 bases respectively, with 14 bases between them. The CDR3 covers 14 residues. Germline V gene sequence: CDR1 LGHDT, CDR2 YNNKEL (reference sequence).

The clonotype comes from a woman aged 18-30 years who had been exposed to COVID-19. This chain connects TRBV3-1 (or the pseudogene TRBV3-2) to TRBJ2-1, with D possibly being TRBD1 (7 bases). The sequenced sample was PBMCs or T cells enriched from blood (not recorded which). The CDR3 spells CASSPSAGGNEQFF. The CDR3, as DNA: TGTGCCAGCAGCCCTAGCGCAGGGGGTAATGAGCAGTTCTTC.